A single sample gave rise to the 10 T cell receptor beta chains below, sequenced in a study of beta chain features in type 1 diabetes. Their antigen targets remain unknown. Every isolated RNA sample was fully reverse transcribed, so sequencing captured expressed TCRB transcripts. The assay was immunoSEQ multiplex PCR, and TCRdb's table has in-frame clones only and misses some. The sample comprises about 710,000 clones, over 11% of which are singletons, and 0.035% to 0.045% rests with the top ten. Overall study findings and caveats: TCRB CDR3s from Type 1 diabetes patients were moderately but significantly shorter in all four CD4+ subsets.

Sequencing input: naive CD4+ T cells from blood. The source is a man aged 18 to 35 with type 1 diabetes.

The chain carries TRBV29-1 and TRBJ1-1, with no clear D. The V gene lost 3 bases and the J gene lost 6 bases, with 11 bases spanning the gap. Germline CDR1 is SQVTM and CDR2 is ANQGSEA. This CDR3 comprises 12 residues. Here the CDR3 reads CSVEKATSEAFF. As DNA, the CDR3 is TGCAGCGTTGAGAAGGCGACCTCTGAAGCTTTCTTT.

V is TRBV30 and J is TRBJ1-2, with D possibly TRBD1 on 5 matching bases. Germline-derived CDR1 and CDR2 are GTSNPN and SVGIG (reference sequence). This CDR3 has 12 amino acids. Trimming stripped 2 bases from V and 5 bases from J, with 9 bases between. This CDR3 is CAWSSGSYGYTF. In DNA form, the CDR3 reads TGTGCCTGGAGTTCAGGGAGTTATGGCTACACCTTC.

The chain employs TRBV6-5 and TRBJ1-1; D remains ambiguous. The CDR3 is 13 residues long. V lost 8 bases and J lost 5, with 15 bases in between. Germline lookup yields CDR1 MNHEY and CDR2 SVGAGI. The DNA for the CDR3 is TGTGCCAGCTCTTTCTGGGGTCAAACTGAAGCTTTCTTT. Encoded protein: CASSFWGQTEAFF.

The CDR3 is CAWRVRGLGEQYF. CDR3 bases: TGTGCCTGGAGGGTACGGGGGTTAGGCGAGCAGTACTTC. This rearrangement joins TRBV30 to TRBJ2-7, with a weak D call TRBD2 (6 bases). This CDR3 spans 13 amino acids. V lost 3 bases to trimming and J lost 6 bases, with 15 bases between them. Germline V gene sequence: CDR1 GTSNPN, CDR2 SVGIG (reference sequence).

The chain has TRBV4-3 and TRBJ1-2; possible D gene TRBD1, 5 bases. This CDR3 has 16 amino acids. The V gene's germline CDR1 is LGHNA and CDR2 YSLEER. V dropped 0 bases and J dropped 0 bases, with 11 bases sitting between them. CDR3 protein: CASSQDLREANYGYTF. CDR3 DNA: TGCGCCAGCAGCCAAGATCTCAGGGAAGCTAACTATGGCTACACCTTC.

This chain connects TRBV9 to TRBJ2-1, with a tentative D call TRBD2 (5 bases). The CDR3 runs to 17 residues. Germline-derived CDR1 and CDR2 are SGDLS and YYNGEE. Trimming took 1 base from V and 1 from J, leaving 15 bases between them. For the CDR3, the DNA is TGTGCCAGCAGCGTAAAGACCAGCGGCCAATCCTACAATGAGCAGTTCTTC. Its translation: CASSVKTSGQSYNEQFF.

V usage is TRBV7-9 and J usage is TRBJ1-1, with unresolved D. The CDR3 consists of 14 residues. CDR1 is SEHNR and CDR2 is FQNEAQ in the germline V gene (reference sequence). V lost 0 bases, J lost 1 base, and 6 bases lay in between. The CDR3 loop is CASSLALSNTEAFF. CDR3 coding DNA: TGTGCCAGCAGCTTAGCTTTATCGAACACTGAAGCTTTCTTT.

This chain connects TRBV2 to TRBJ1-1; D unclear. CDR3 size: 16 residues. In germline, CDR1 is SNHLY, CDR2 FYNNEI. V was shortened by 3 bases and J by 0 bases, with 14 bases between the two germline ends. The CDR3 protein is CASSDTLIGVNTEAFF. CDR3 nucleotide sequence: TGTGCCAGCAGTGACACCTTGATTGGGGTGAACACTGAAGCTTTCTTT. Combining the CDR3 with reference TRBV2 and TRBJ1-1 gives the whole variable domain EPEVTQTPSHQVTQMGQEVILRCVPISNHLYFYWYRQILGQKVEFLVSFYNNEISEKSEIFDDQFSVERPDGSNFTLKIRSTKLEDSAMYFCASSDTLIGVNTEAFFGQGTRLTVV.

The genes are TRBV27 and TRBJ1-2, with D uncertain. Germline V gene sequence: CDR1 MNHEY, CDR2 SMNVEV (reference sequence). V shed 2 bases and J shed 4 bases, with 11 bases lying between them. The CDR3 is made up of 14 amino acids. The CDR3 reads CASSLTWRSYGYTF. The CDR3 nucleotides read TGTGCCAGCAGTTTAACATGGCGCAGCTATGGCTACACCTTC.

The gene calls are TRBV13 and TRBJ2-1; 11 nucleotides match TRBD1. Germline CDR1 is PRHDT and CDR2 is FYEKMQ (reference sequence). V gave up 5 bases and J gave up 6 bases; unmatched junction bases: 6. This CDR3 is 15 amino acids long. CDR3 residues: CASSNLGTGGNEQFF. DNA of the CDR3: TGTGCCAGCAGCAACCTGGGGACAGGGGGCAATGAGCAGTTCTTC.